The 14 T cell receptor beta chains in this list originate from one sample, sequenced in a study of T cell repertoires in cytomegalovirus infection. These receptors have no known antigen. TCRdb reprocessed the reads via MiXCR and lists one record per CDR3 protein. The table has approximately 150,000 distinct CDR3 sequences, less than 25% seen once. Source: CD8+ T cells from cultured PBMCs, taken from culture after CMV antigen stimulation. Receptors were obtained from a human donor in good health (CMV status not recorded). Some clones in this sample may be carry-over from other donors' samples.

The gene calls are TRBV7-9 and TRBJ2-1; D is unresolved. V was shortened by 6 bases and J by 5 bases, with 14 bases between the two germline ends. The CDR3 length is 14 residues. Per germline, CDR1 SEHNR and CDR2 FQNEAQ (reference sequence). CDR3 region: CASSTRMSDNEQFF. The DNA for the CDR3 is TGTGCCAGCAGTACCCGAATGAGCGACAATGAGCAGTTCTTC.

The chain links TRBV4-1 to TRBJ2-5; perhaps TRBD1 as D (5 bases). V was shortened by 4 bases and J by 0 bases, with 9 bases between the two germline ends. The CDR3 runs to 14 residues. Looked up from germline, CDR1 is MGHRA and CDR2 is YSYEKL. The CDR3 reads CASSPHRNQETQYF. The CDR3 bases are TGCGCCAGCAGCCCCCACAGGAACCAAGAGACCCAGTACTTC.

This clonotype was seen a few times. The V and J genes are TRBV4-1 and TRBJ1-1; D unclear. The CDR3 length is 13 residues. Trimming pared 1 base from V and 8 bases from J, leaving 11 bases between. The germline V gene has CDR1 MGHRA and CDR2 YSYEKL. The CDR3 bases are TGCGCCAGCAGCCAAGGTTCGCGGTGGGAAGCTTTCTTT. It translates to CASSQGSRWEAFF.

The chain links TRBV20-1 to TRBJ1-5; D possibly corresponds to TRBD1 (6 bases). V lost 0 bases, J lost 5 bases, and 14 bases lay in between. In germline, CDR1 is DFQATT, CDR2 SNEGSKA (reference sequence). CDR3 size: 15 residues. The CDR3 DNA reads TGCAGTGCTAGAGAGTCGGGGGGGCCCGATCAGCCCCAGCATTTT. Residues: CSARESGGPDQPQHF.

This chain uses TRBV19 with TRBJ1-2, with D maybe TRBD1 (5 bases). From germline, CDR1 is LNHDA and CDR2 SQIVND (reference sequence). Trimming took 6 bases from V and 3 from J, leaving 11 bases between them. CDR3 size: 13 residues. The CDR3 reads CASRTGGDYGYTF. CDR3 nucleotide sequence: TGTGCCAGTAGGACGGGGGGAGACTATGGCTACACCTTC.

The rearrangement links TRBV19 to TRBJ1-5; possibly TRBD1 for D (6 bases). The CDR3 extends over 15 amino acids. Germline CDR1 LNHDA, CDR2 SQIVND (reference sequence). V shed 4 bases and J shed 4 bases, with 14 bases lying between them. The CDR3 region is CASSTRGGLNQPQHF. The CDR3 DNA sequence: TGTGCCAGTAGTACTAGAGGGGGATTGAATCAGCCCCAGCATTTT.

V usage is TRBV7-6 and J usage is TRBJ2-5; D is tentatively TRBD1 or TRBD2 (5 bases each). Trimming took off 5 bases at V and 4 bases at J, with 11 bases between the two ends. The CDR3 length is 13 residues. Germline V gene lookup returns CDR1 SGHVS and CDR2 FNYEAQ. The chain's CDR3 is CASSAPGGETQYF. In DNA form, the CDR3 reads TGTGCCAGCAGCGCCCCTGGGGGAGAGACCCAGTACTTC.

This clonotype was detected a few times. The CDR3 loop reads CASSLVGLASDEQFF. The CDR3 nucleotides read TGTGCCAGCAGCTTAGTGGGACTAGCGTCAGATGAGCAGTTCTTC. V gene TRBV7-9 combines with J gene TRBJ2-1; TRBD2 agrees at 10 bases. Germline CDR1 is SEHNR and CDR2 is FQNEAQ (reference sequence). The CDR3 contains 15 residues. Trimming took 1 base from V and 8 from J; bases not matched to a gene: 5.

CDR3 nucleotide sequence: TGTGCCAGCAGCCACCCTGGGGCGGAGACCCAGTACTTC. It specifies CASSHPGAETQYF. The chain employs TRBV7-9 and TRBJ2-5; perhaps TRBD1 as D (5 bases). The CDR3 runs to 13 residues. V lost 5 bases, J lost 5 bases, and 12 bases lay in between. Per the germline V gene, CDR1 is SEHNR and CDR2 is FQNEAQ (reference sequence). Looking up the rest from reference TRBV7-9 and TRBJ2-5 gives the full variable domain: DTGVSQNPRHKITKRGQNVTFRCDPISEHNRLYWYRQTLGQGPEFLTYFQNEAQLEKSRLLSDRFSAERPKGSFSTLEIQRTEQGDSAMYLCASSHPGAETQYFGPGTRLLVL.

The gene calls are TRBV7-8 and TRBJ2-3; TRBD2 matches at 11 bases. V shed 1 base, J shed 6 bases, and the junction held 6 bases outside the gene matches. The CDR3 is made up of 16 amino acids. The V gene's germline CDR1 is SGHVS and CDR2 FQNEAQ. The DNA of the CDR3 is TGTGCCAGCAGCTTAGAACTAGCGGGGGCGAGGGATACGCAGTATTTT. Its protein product is CASSLELAGARDTQYF.

The V call is TRBV5-6, the J call TRBJ2-7; D may be TRBD2 (5 bases). Between the trimmed V and J ends, which lost 0 bases and 3 bases, there was a span of 16 bases. Germline V CDR1 and CDR2: SGHDT, YYEEEE. The CDR3 consists of 16 residues. The CDR3 DNA reads TGTGCCAGCAGCTTGGAATCCGGAGCGGCGCTCTACGAGCAGTACTTC. Encoded protein: CASSLESGAALYEQYF.

The J gene is TRBJ2-7, the V gene TRBV28; 7 nucleotides line up with TRBD2. V lost 3 bases and J lost 1; bases outside the gene matches: 3. Per germline, CDR1 MDHEN and CDR2 SYDVKM. The CDR3 has 14 residues. CDR3 sequence (DNA): TGTGCCAGCAGTTTTCGGCGGGGGTCCTACGAGCAGTACTTC. Its protein product is CASSFRRGSYEQYF. The full variable domain, with the rest looked up from reference TRBV28 and TRBJ2-7, is DVKVTQSSRYLVKRTGEKVFLECVQDMDHENMFWYRQDPGLGLRLIYFSYDVKMKEKGDIPEGYSVSREKKERFSLILESASTNQTSMYLCASSFRRGSYEQYFGPGTRLTVT.

In this sample, this clonotype turned up a few times. This chain uses TRBV4-3 with TRBJ1-2, with TRBD1 identical over 9 bases. CDR3 size: 15 residues. Germline CDR1 and CDR2: LGHNA and YSLEER. V was clipped by 4 bases and J by 3 bases; unmatched bases: 6. CDR3 residues: CASSPDRTGDYGYTF. As DNA, the CDR3 is TGCGCCAGCAGCCCAGATAGGACAGGGGACTATGGCTACACCTTC.

This clonotype was recorded a few times. This chain links TRBV12-5 with TRBJ1-3; the D is unclear. CDR3 length: 15 residues. Trimming left V 1 base short and J 5 bases short, with 12 bases between. Germline V gene data show CDR1 as LGHNT and CDR2 as FRNRAP. The CDR3, as DNA: TGTGCTAGTGGTTTGGAACCGGGAGGACGAAACACCATATATTTT. Amino acid sequence: CASGLEPGGRNTIYF.